This T cell receptor beta chain was sequenced during a study of blood T cell repertoires in COVID-19. At the level of the study: The United States, Italy and Spain supplied acute and convalescent COVID-19 samples. From T cells, B-cell-depleted T cells, or PBMCs came the material, which was cDNA or gDNA.

Authors' processing steps: Reference gene primer amplification gave estimated nucleated cell counts. Sequencing used immunoSEQ multiplex PCR; TCRdb keeps in-frame clones, though not all of them. The V and J calls and clone size were taken over from that table, and D and trimming were inferred from the DNA. The sample consists of 100,000 to 120,000 clones, 75% to 80% of them appearing once. There are 13 residues in the CDR3. Germline CDR1 and CDR2: MNHEY and SVGAGI. V was trimmed by 4 bases and J by 8 bases, leaving 9 bases between them. V gene TRBV6-5 combines with J gene TRBJ1-6, with D unresolved. Sequenced: peripheral blood. The sequence was obtained from an elderly woman with active or convalescent COVID-19. Written as DNA, the CDR3 is TGTGCCAGCAGTTTATTCCGGGATTCACCCCTCCACTTT. Its translation is CASSLFRDSPLHF.